The 19 T cell receptor beta chains below were found in one sample sequenced in a study of shared clonotypes between healthy human individuals. TCRdb's table, derived via immunoSEQ multiplex PCR, lists solely in-frame clones and lacks some. This table has around 750,000 clones, 74% appearing once. The specimen was memory CD4+ T cells sorted from blood. The subset denotes: CD45RA-negative fraction. The receptors here all came from a woman aged 25-40 years in good health.

Comments on this clone: A much larger clone differs by one base, so this may be a read error. The V call is TRBV5-7, the J call TRBJ1-5; D gene uncertain. TRBV5-7 is assigned to the ORF class and has an uncertain function. V shed 0 bases and J shed 4 bases, with 5 bases lying between them. The CDR3 sequence is 13 residues long. CDR3 sequence (DNA): TGTGCCAGCAGCTTGGGGCAAAATCAGCCCCAGCATTTT. Its protein product is CASSLGQNQPQHF.

The chain has TRBV28 and TRBJ2-5, with D maybe TRBD1 (6 bases). Germline loops: CDR1 MDHEN, CDR2 SYDVKM. The CDR3 loop spans 13 amino acids. Trimming shortened V by 6 bases and J by 2 bases, and 10 bases separated the two germline ends. The CDR3 here is CASRGTPQETQYF. The CDR3 DNA reads TGTGCCAGCAGGGGGACACCGCAAGAGACCCAGTACTTC.

As regards this clone: The same CDR3 arises from other DNA sequences in this sample as well. The V call is TRBV28, the J call TRBJ1-1; D not resolved. The CDR3 length is 11 residues. Germline CDR1 MDHEN, CDR2 SYDVKM. V shed 6 bases and J shed 2 bases, with 4 bases lying between them. The CDR3 region has the DNA TGTGCCAGCAGCTCAAACACTGAAGCTTTCTTT. Its protein product is CASSSNTEAFF.

The V and J genes are TRBV5-6 and TRBJ2-7, with D perhaps TRBD1 or TRBD2 (6 bases each). CDR1 SGHDT and CDR2 YYEEEE come from the germline V gene. There are 14 residues in the CDR3. V was clipped by 2 bases and J by 0 bases, with 9 bases between them. CDR3 in DNA: TGTGCCAGCAGCTTCGGGGGCAGCTCCTACGAGCAGTACTTC. Amino acids: CASSFGGSSYEQYF.

This chain connects TRBV28 to TRBJ2-7; no clear D. V was cut by 5 bases and J by 4 bases, with 15 bases left in between. This CDR3 spans 14 amino acids. CDR1 is MDHEN and CDR2 is SYDVKM in the germline V gene. The CDR3 here is CASSPISPEYEQYF. CDR3 in DNA: TGTGCCAGCAGTCCTATATCGCCGGAGTACGAGCAGTACTTC.

The rearrangement uses TRBV28 and TRBJ1-4; 10 bases map to TRBD1. The CDR3 extends over 15 amino acids. Germline V gene lookup returns CDR1 MDHEN and CDR2 SYDVKM. V shed 7 bases, J shed 0 bases, and the junction held 2 bases outside the gene matches. The CDR3, as DNA: TGTGCCAGCATGGACAGGGGGGCAACTAATGAAAAACTGTTTTTT. As protein: CASMDRGATNEKLFF.

This clone came up a few times. The chain employs TRBV2 and TRBJ2-5; 7 bases fit TRBD1. CDR1 SNHLY and CDR2 FYNNEI come from the germline V gene. V gave up 5 bases and J gave up 3 bases; unmatched junction bases: 9. The length of the CDR3 is 15 residues. The CDR3 sequence: CASSPGPDREETQYF. The CDR3 DNA reads as TGTGCCAGCAGTCCGGGACCTGACAGGGAAGAGACCCAGTACTTC.

This clone was found a few times. V usage is TRBV18 and J usage is TRBJ2-7; perhaps TRBD2 as D (7 bases). This CDR3 spans 16 amino acids. Germline CDR1 KGHSH, CDR2 LQKENI. The ends were cut back, 1 base at V and 2 bases at J, with 15 bases in the middle. CDR3 sequence (DNA): TGTGCCAGCTCACCACAGGGGGGGCCAGGCCCCTACGAGCAGTACTTC. Its protein product is CASSPQGGPGPYEQYF.

The CDR3 is CASSPLAGFRGNEQFF. In DNA, the CDR3 is TGCGCCAGCAGCCCCTTGGCGGGATTTAGGGGAAATGAGCAGTTCTTC. The chain is built from TRBV4-1 and TRBJ2-1, with D maybe TRBD2 (6 bases). With 4 bases removed from V and 7 bases from J, the gap between germline ends came to 20 bases. CDR3 size: 16 residues. The germline CDR1 and CDR2 sequences are MGHRA and YSYEKL.

The chain carries TRBV19 and TRBJ2-7, with 7 bases identical to TRBD1. Germline assignment: CDR1 LNHDA and CDR2 SQIVND (reference sequence). The CDR3 has 13 amino acids. V dropped 9 bases and J dropped 2; count of bases not matched to a gene: 7. The CDR3: CASPRDSAYEQYF. CDR3 DNA sequence: TGTGCCAGCCCCCGGGACAGTGCCTACGAGCAGTACTTC.

V usage is TRBV6-1 and J usage is TRBJ2-1, with 9 bases lining up with TRBD1. Germline-derived CDR1 and CDR2 are MNHNS and SASEGT. With 3 bases clipped from V and 4 bases from J, the junction kept 10 bases outside the gene matches. CDR3 size: 17 residues. CDR3 residues: CASSDSGQGGSYNEQFF. The CDR3 bases are TGTGCCAGCAGTGATTCGGGACAGGGAGGATCTTACAATGAGCAGTTCTTC.

The rearrangement links TRBV2 to TRBJ2-1; 11 nucleotides align to TRBD2. Germline V gives CDR1 SNHLY, CDR2 FYNNEI. The CDR3 has 16 amino acids. V trimming: 2 bases; J trimming: 4 bases; junction bases outside the gene matches: 4. CDR3 sequence reads: CASSEQGTSGYNEQFF. The CDR3 DNA reads TGTGCCAGCAGTGAACAAGGGACTAGCGGTTACAATGAGCAGTTCTTC.

The rearrangement links TRBV28 to TRBJ1-2; tentatively, D is TRBD1 (6 bases). Germline V gene data show CDR1 as MDHEN and CDR2 as SYDVKM. V dropped 8 bases and J dropped 1 base, with 17 bases sitting between them. The CDR3 has 15 amino acids. This chain's CDR3 is CASGLPGHVNYGYTF. In DNA, the CDR3 is TGTGCCAGCGGCTTACCGGGACACGTTAACTATGGCTACACCTTC.

This rearrangement joins TRBV9 to TRBJ2-5; no firm D call. Trimming left V 4 bases short and J 2 bases short, with 12 bases between. The CDR3 covers 14 residues. Germline lookup yields CDR1 SGDLS and CDR2 YYNGEE. In nucleotides, the CDR3 is TGTGCCAGCAGCCCCAGCTATGATCAAGAGACCCAGTACTTC. This gives the protein CASSPSYDQETQYF.

The chain carries TRBV19 and TRBJ2-5; 9 nucleotides match TRBD1. Judging by the DNA end, TRBJ2-7 fits better; the J call may be wrong. Germline CDR1 is LNHDA and CDR2 is SQIVND (reference sequence). The CDR3 is made up of 16 amino acids. CDR3 nucleotides: TGTGCCAGTAGTATAGAGGAGGGGACAGGGTCCTACGAGCAGTACTTC. Protein: CASSIEEGTGSYEQYF.

The chain uses TRBV9 and TRBJ2-1, with D possibly TRBD1 on 6 matching bases. The V gene's germline CDR1 is SGDLS and CDR2 YYNGEE. This CDR3 is 15 amino acids long. V was cut by 1 base and J by 3 bases, with 11 bases left in between. As DNA, the CDR3 is TGTGCCAGCAGCGTAAGCACAGGGAGCTACAATGAGCAGTTCTTC. Amino acids: CASSVSTGSYNEQFF.

The chain recombines TRBV25-1 with TRBJ2-1, with 8 bases lining up with TRBD2. The germline gives CDR1 MGHDK, CDR2 SYGVNS. The CDR3 sequence is 14 residues long. Trimming took 7 bases from V and 8 from J; bases not matched to a gene: 10. The CDR3 spells CASIRLAYTDEQFF. Here the CDR3 DNA reads TGTGCCAGCATACGACTAGCGTATACAGATGAGCAGTTCTTC.

The rearrangement links TRBV14 to TRBJ2-5; TRBD2 matches at 13 bases. Germline V CDR1 and CDR2: SGHDN, FVKESK. Trimming took 4 bases from V and 2 from J; bases not matched to a gene: 4. This CDR3 contains 16 residues. The CDR3 reads CASSRGLAGSQETQYF. The DNA of the CDR3 is TGTGCCAGCAGCCGGGGACTAGCGGGAAGTCAAGAGACCCAGTACTTC.

The table lists this clone with a few counts. The chain recombines TRBV2 with TRBJ2-1; 9 bases map to TRBD1. From germline, CDR1 is SNHLY and CDR2 FYNNEI. V lost 7 bases, J lost 5 bases, and 3 bases stayed unmatched. The CDR3 is made up of 13 amino acids. The CDR3 loop reads CASKRDRDNEQFF. The CDR3 DNA reads TGTGCCAGCAAACGGGACAGGGACAATGAGCAGTTCTTC.